A single T cell receptor (beta chain) is shown here with its context. Its matching antigen is unknown. This entry belongs to a study of T cell responses to AZD1222 COVID-19 vaccine. Study-wide points: Clonal diversity was possibly underestimated, and the donors were mostly white British, with more females. Repertoire collection took place solely once the T cell response had peaked.

Germline assignment: CDR1 SGHRS and CDR2 YFSETQ. The CDR3 has 15 amino acids. V gave up 1 base and J gave up 2 bases, with 12 bases separating them. Method: immunoSEQ multiplex PCR; TCRdb's copy keeps in-frame clones and lacks some. The sample records roughly 170,000 clones, approximately 93% being singletons. The clonotype originates from an adult in good health. The J gene is TRBJ2-5, the V gene TRBV5-1; a possible D gene is TRBD1 (5 bases). Sequenced material: peripheral blood, taken on day 0 of AZD1222 vaccination. The CDR3 reads CASSLLGSGQETQYF. The CDR3 nucleotides are TGCGCCAGCAGCTTGTTAGGTTCAGGGCAAGAGACCCAGTACTTC.